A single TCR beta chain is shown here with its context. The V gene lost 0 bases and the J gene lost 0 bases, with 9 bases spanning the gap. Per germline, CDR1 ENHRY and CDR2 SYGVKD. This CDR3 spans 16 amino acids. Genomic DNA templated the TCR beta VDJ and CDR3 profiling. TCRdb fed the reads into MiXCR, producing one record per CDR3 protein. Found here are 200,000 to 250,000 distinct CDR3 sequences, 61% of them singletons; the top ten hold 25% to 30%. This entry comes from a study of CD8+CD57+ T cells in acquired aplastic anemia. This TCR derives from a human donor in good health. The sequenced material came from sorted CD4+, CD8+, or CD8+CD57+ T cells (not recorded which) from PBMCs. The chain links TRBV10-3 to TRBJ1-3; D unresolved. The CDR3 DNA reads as TGTGCCATCAGTGAGTCGATGCGTTCCTCTGGAAACACCATATATTTT. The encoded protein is CAISESMRSSGNTIYF.